The 15 T cell receptor beta chains below all came from one sample that was sequenced in a study of identical twins. TCRdb re-analysed the 5' RACE reads in MiXCR, keeping a single row per CDR3 protein. Of fewer than 650,000 distinct CDR3 sequences in the sample, approximately 10% were seen once. These data were also reused for a study on yellow fever vaccine responses in identical twins.

The sample consisted of PBMCs. The receptors originated from a woman aged 18-29 years in good health.

The chain carries TRBV5-6 and TRBJ2-3; 10 positions match TRBD2. CDR3 size: 16 residues. Germline V lookup: CDR1 SGHDT, CDR2 YYEEEE. V trimming: 4 bases; J trimming: 2 bases; junction bases outside the gene matches: 7. DNA of the CDR3: TGTGCCAGCAGCCCAAAGACTAGCGGGTACACAGATACGCAGTATTTT. It yields the protein CASSPKTSGYTDTQYF.

This chain uses TRBV7-2 with TRBJ2-7, with 8 bases matching TRBD2. The ends lost 6 bases at V and 2 bases at J; junction bases unmatched: 6. Germline CDR1 reads SGHTA; CDR2 reads FQGNSA. This CDR3 contains 14 residues. The CDR3 DNA sequence: TGTGCCAGCAGTGTAGCGGGGCTAACCTACGAGCAGTACTTC. It encodes CASSVAGLTYEQYF.

This clonotype was detected many times. The chain is built from TRBV11-2 and TRBJ2-7; 12 bases are a match to TRBD2. This CDR3 comprises 21 residues. CDR1 SGHAT and CDR2 FQNNGV come from the germline V gene. V lost 6 bases to trimming and J lost 3 bases; unmatched junction nucleotides: 24. The CDR3 spells CASSPTPGTSGSIPSLYEQYF. The CDR3 DNA follows: TGTGCCAGCAGTCCAACTCCAGGGACTAGCGGGTCAATTCCCTCACTCTACGAGCAGTACTTC.

The rearrangement links TRBV2 to TRBJ2-2, with a tentative D call TRBD2 (6 bases). Germline CDR1 is SNHLY and CDR2 is FYNNEI. V lost 0 bases and J lost 5, with 19 bases in between. The CDR3 is 18 residues long. The chain's CDR3 is CASSEAEGVDLKTGELFF. For the CDR3, the DNA is TGTGCCAGCAGTGAAGCGGAGGGAGTGGACCTAAAAACCGGGGAGCTGTTTTTT.

There are a few counts of this clonotype. The chain couples TRBV2 to TRBJ2-5; D gene unclear. The germline V gene encodes CDR1 SNHLY and CDR2 FYNNEI. V was shortened by 1 base and J by 2 bases, with 8 bases between the two germline ends. The CDR3 totals 14 residues. The CDR3 sequence: CASSEEYRQETQYF. As DNA, the CDR3 is TGTGCCAGCAGTGAAGAGTACAGACAAGAGACCCAGTACTTC.

This clonotype showed up just a few times. The chain couples TRBV7-2 to TRBJ2-7; 8 nucleotides line up with TRBD2. After removal of 6 bases from V and 5 bases from J, the junction contained 9 bases not matched to a gene. The CDR3 is 14 amino acids. In germline, CDR1 is SGHTA, CDR2 FQGNSA. The DNA for the CDR3 is TGTGCCAGCAGACCAACTAGCGGCGGCAACGAGCAGTACTTC. Its translation is CASRPTSGGNEQYF.

The V gene is TRBV20-1, the J gene TRBJ1-4, with a possible D match to TRBD1 (5 bases). V lost 3 bases, J lost 2 bases, and 16 bases lay in between. This CDR3 has 16 amino acids. The germline CDR1 and CDR2 sequences are DFQATT and SNEGSKA (reference sequence). For the CDR3, the DNA is TGCAGTGCTAGTAACCGGGGACGAAGGACTAATGAAAAACTGTTTTTT. This gives the protein CSASNRGRRTNEKLFF.

The table lists this clonotype with many counts. The rearrangement uses TRBV6-1 and TRBJ2-7, with D possibly matching TRBD2 (6 bases). Trimming stripped 10 bases from V and 0 bases from J, with 19 bases between. Germline V gene sequence: CDR1 MNHNS, CDR2 SASEGT. The CDR3 spans 15 residues. The CDR3 reads CATFGGNEGSYEQYF. The CDR3, as DNA: TGTGCCACATTCGGAGGGAATGAGGGCTCCTACGAGCAGTACTTC.

This clonotype appeared many times. The chain couples TRBV20-1 to TRBJ2-7; 7 nucleotides align to TRBD1. The V gene's germline CDR1 is DFQATT and CDR2 SNEGSKA (reference sequence). With 5 bases clipped from V and 6 bases from J, the junction kept 4 bases outside the gene matches. This CDR3 is built from 11 residues. CDR3 bases: TGCAGTGCTGGGACAGTAGGCGAGCAGTACTTC. This sequence encodes CSAGTVGEQYF.

This clonotype was detected ten times or more. The V gene is TRBV3-1, the J gene TRBJ2-7, with 11 bases that match TRBD1. The junction had 11 bases not matched to a gene; V was cut back by 4 bases and J by 6 bases. The CDR3 extends over 16 amino acids. CDR1 is LGHDT, CDR2 YNNKEL, per germline (reference sequence). In DNA form, the CDR3 reads TGTGCCAGCAGCCTTGTATCCGGGACAGGGGGGAGCGAGCAGTACTTC. As protein: CASSLVSGTGGSEQYF.

This chain connects TRBV11-2 to TRBJ2-5; TRBD2 aligns across 8 bases. Per germline, CDR1 SGHAT and CDR2 FQNNGV. Trimming removed 6 bases from V and 4 bases from J; junction bases left unmatched: 10. The CDR3 length is 15 residues. The CDR3 sequence is CASRFSGGASETQYF. CDR3 nucleotides: TGTGCCAGCAGGTTTTCGGGGGGGGCTTCAGAGACCCAGTACTTC.

The chain is built from TRBV4-1 and TRBJ2-1; maybe TRBD2 (6 bases). The CDR3 runs to 15 residues. Trimming cost V 4 bases and J 7 bases, with 17 bases left between them. CDR1 is MGHRA, CDR2 YSYEKL, per germline. The CDR3 DNA sequence: TGCGCCAGCAGCCGGGGTCCGGGGGTAGGAAATGAGCAGTTCTTC. The encoded protein is CASSRGPGVGNEQFF.

This chain joins TRBV20-1 and TRBJ2-7; TRBD1 might be the D (5 bases). This CDR3 has 12 residues. Germline values: CDR1 DFQATT, CDR2 SNEGSKA (reference sequence). Trimming left V 6 bases short and J 3 bases short, with 12 bases between. CDR3 amino acids: CSARVDSYEQYF. The DNA for the CDR3 is TGCAGTGCCCGGGTTGACAGCTACGAGCAGTACTTC.

J is TRBJ2-7 and V is TRBV4-3; 7 nucleotides line up with TRBD2. The CDR3 covers 16 residues. V lost 0 bases and J lost 4; bases outside the gene matches: 9. CDR1 is LGHNA, CDR2 YSLEER, per germline. The CDR3 here is CASSQDPAGDGYEQYF. CDR3 bases: TGCGCCAGCAGCCAAGACCCCGCGGGAGATGGTTACGAGCAGTACTTC.

This clonotype was found many times. This sequence joins TRBV25-1 and TRBJ2-2; TRBD2 matches 7 bases. The length of the CDR3 is 16 residues. The germline V gene encodes CDR1 MGHDK and CDR2 SYGVNS. V trimming: 2 bases; J trimming: 1 base; junction bases outside the gene matches: 4. The CDR3: CASSERAGENTGELFF. DNA of the CDR3: TGTGCCAGCAGTGAACGGGCGGGGGAGAACACCGGGGAGCTGTTTTTT.